A selection of T cell receptor beta chains follows, all from one sample in a study of cytomegalovirus exposure and HLA in healthy donors. The repertoire was sequenced with immunoSEQ multiplex PCR; TCRdb's copy has only in-frame clones and lacks some. The data show about 130,000 clones, and the top ten clones hold just under 2%. The sequenced sample was PBMCs. The receptors were sampled from a woman in her fifties or sixties in good health and CMV-seronegative. Both conserved end residues are part of each CDR3. D genes are given only for firm matches.

D gene	V gene	J gene	CDR3 protein	CDR3 DNA
TRBD2	TRBV5-1	TRBJ2-1	CASSSSGGVNEQFF	TGCGCCAGCAGCTCCTCGGGGGGAGTCAATGAGCAGTTCTTC
-	TRBV10-2	TRBJ1-1	CASSHGLTEAFF	TGCGCCAGCAGTCATGGACTGACTGAAGCTTTCTTT
-	TRBV5-1	TRBJ2-3	CASSTGKPADTQYF	TGCGCCAGCAGCACAGGGAAGCCGGCAGATACGCAGTATTTT
-	TRBV6-4	TRBJ1-4	CASRRLPRKGDDEKLFF	TGTGCCAGCAGACGCCTACCAAGGAAGGGGGATGATGAAAAACTGTTTTTT
TRBD1	TRBV11-1	TRBJ1-6	CASSSTGVSPLHF	TGTGCCAGCAGCTCGACAGGGGTTTCACCCCTCCACTTT
-	TRBV5-1	TRBJ1-1	CASSLGALGIMNTEAFF	TGCGCCAGCAGCTTGGGAGCGCTTGGAATCATGAACACTGAAGCTTTCTTT
-	TRBV6-5	TRBJ1-3	CASSQGQFSGNTIYF	TGTGCCAGCAGTCAGGGGCAATTCTCTGGAAACACCATATATTTT
TRBD2	TRBV5-8	TRBJ2-7	CASSPGTSGGPYEQYF	TGTGCCAGCAGCCCAGGGACTAGCGGGGGCCCCTACGAGCAGTACTTC
TRBD1	TRBV29-1	TRBJ2-7	CSGYLGTGRRYEQYF	TGCAGCGGCTACTTAGGGACAGGGAGAAGGTACGAGCAGTACTTC
-	TRBV28	TRBJ1-4	CASFGDRRNEKLFF	TGTGCCAGCTTCGGCGACAGGCGAAATGAAAAACTGTTTTTT
-	TRBV7-2	TRBJ2-1	CASSSPPGERSFYNEQFF	TGTGCCAGCAGCTCACCCCCGGGAGAGAGGTCTTTTTACAATGAGCAGTTCTTC
-	TRBV2	TRBJ2-1	CASIYGEGSEQFF	TGTGCCAGCATATACGGGGAAGGGAGTGAGCAGTTCTTC
-	TRBV6-1	TRBJ2-6	CASSEATGTGANVLTF	TGTGCCAGCAGTGAAGCAACAGGGACTGGGGCCAACGTCCTGACTTTC
-	TRBV28	TRBJ1-1	CASNSGPTEAFF	TGTGCCAGCAACTCAGGGCCTACTGAAGCTTTCTTT
-	TRBV2	TRBJ1-1	CASKGLNTEAFF	TGTGCCAGCAAGGGGTTGAACACTGAAGCTTTCTTT
TRBD1	TRBV4-1	TRBJ1-5	CASSQTGTGAIQPQHF	TGCGCCAGCAGCCAAACCGGGACAGGGGCGATTCAGCCCCAGCATTTT
-	TRBV6-4	TRBJ1-5	CASSDSRWDQPQHF	TGTGCCAGCAGTGACTCGAGGTGGGATCAGCCCCAGCATTTT
-	TRBV4-2	TRBJ2-6	CASSQEWGDSGANVLTF	TGTGCCAGCAGCCAAGAGTGGGGCGACTCTGGGGCCAACGTCCTGACTTTC
-	TRBV6-5	TRBJ2-3	CASSYTGRSTDTQYF	TGTGCCAGCAGTTACACGGGGAGGAGCACAGATACGCAGTATTTT
-	TRBV6-6	TRBJ1-4	CASSQGATNEKLFF	TGTGCCAGCAGCCAGGGTGCAACTAATGAAAAACTGTTTTTT
-	TRBV5-1	TRBJ1-1	CASSSARTANTEAFF	TGCGCCAGCAGCTCGGCTCGGACAGCGAACACTGAAGCTTTCTTT
-	TRBV2	TRBJ1-2	CASSEQIYYGYTF	TGTGCCAGCAGTGAGCAGATATACTATGGCTACACCTTC
-	TRBV12-5	TRBJ1-1	CASGPGFNTEAFF	TGTGCTAGTGGGCCGGGATTTAACACTGAAGCTTTCTTT
-	TRBV2	TRBJ1-1	CASVTVGTEAFF	TGTGCCAGCGTGACAGTAGGAACTGAAGCTTTCTTT
TRBD1	TRBV5-1	TRBJ2-3	CASTSDGQGRDTQYF	TGCGCCAGCACCTCGGATGGACAGGGGAGAGATACGCAGTATTTT
-	TRBV19	TRBJ2-7	CASSTNRVPYEQYF	TGTGCCAGTAGTACGAACAGGGTCCCCTACGAGCAGTACTTC
TRBD1	TRBV5-1	TRBJ1-5	CASSSGTGGQPQHF	TGCGCCAGCAGCTCGGGGACAGGGGGTCAGCCCCAGCATTTT
-	TRBV5-1	TRBJ1-4	CASSLGWQGTNEKLFF	TGCGCCAGCAGCTTGGGCTGGCAGGGAACTAATGAAAAACTGTTTTTT
TRBD2	TRBV15	TRBJ2-7	CATSRDPGEGYEQYF	TGTGCCACCAGCAGAGATCCCGGGGAGGGGTACGAGCAGTACTTC
-	TRBV19	TRBJ1-6	CASSIAADSPLHF	TGTGCCAGTAGTATTGCAGCGGATTCACCCCTCCACTTT
-	TRBV27	TRBJ2-7	CASSLTGAAGTYEQYF	TGTGCCAGCAGTTTAACTGGGGCAGCTGGGACCTACGAGCAGTACTTC
-	TRBV6-1	TRBJ2-2	CASGTTNTGELFF	TGTGCCAGCGGGACAACAAACACCGGGGAGCTGTTTTTT
-	TRBV5-6	TRBJ1-6	CASSLAGGNSPLHF	TGTGCCAGCAGCTTGGCGGGGGGGAATTCACCCCTCCACTTT
-	TRBV28	TRBJ1-2	CASSLSTGSYGYTF	TGTGCCAGCAGTTTAAGTACAGGGTCCTATGGCTACACCTTC
TRBD1	TRBV6-6	TRBJ2-7	CASSSGIRTGKHEQYF	TGTGCCAGCAGTTCGGGGATTCGGACAGGAAAGCACGAGCAGTACTTC
TRBD1	TRBV7-9	TRBJ2-1	CASSLRDRAYNEQFF	TGTGCCAGCAGCTTACGGGACAGGGCTTACAATGAGCAGTTCTTC
-	TRBV7-2	TRBJ2-5	CASTIPRYQETQYF	TGTGCCAGCACCATACCGAGGTACCAAGAGACCCAGTACTTC
TRBD2	TRBV5-6	TRBJ2-1	CASSLAGTSQGNEQFF	TGTGCCAGCAGCTTGGCTGGGACTAGCCAGGGGAATGAGCAGTTCTTC
TRBD2	TRBV4-1	TRBJ2-7	CASSQDRGGGGSYEQYF	TGCGCCAGCAGCCAAGATCGGGGCGGGGGGGGGTCCTACGAGCAGTACTTC
-	TRBV7-9	TRBJ2-7	CASSLDPPGEQYF	TGTGCCAGCAGCTTAGACCCACCCGGCGAGCAGTACTTC
-	TRBV7-6	TRBJ2-1	CASSLEGEGAYNEQFF	TGTGCCAGCAGCTTAGAGGGGGAGGGAGCCTACAATGAGCAGTTCTTC
-	TRBV27	TRBJ2-2	CASSLYPANTGELFF	TGTGCCAGCAGTTTATACCCAGCGAACACCGGGGAGCTGTTTTTT
-	TRBV5-6	TRBJ2-1	CASSPVGGNEQFF	TGTGCCAGCAGTCCCGTCGGGGGCAATGAGCAGTTCTTC
TRBD1	TRBV10-2	TRBJ1-5	CASSDNDRGGNQPQHF	TGCGCCAGCAGTGACAACGACAGGGGTGGCAATCAGCCCCAGCATTTT
-	TRBV7-3	TRBJ1-6	CASSFGGDSPLHF	TGTGCCAGCAGCTTTGGCGGAGATTCACCCCTCCACTTT
TRBD1	TRBV18	TRBJ2-7	CASSPRTGDRGRYEQYF	TGTGCCAGCTCACCACGCACCGGAGACAGGGGGCGGTACGAGCAGTACTTC
-	TRBV6-1	TRBJ1-4	CASSPPGGVGEKLFF	TGTGCCAGCAGTCCCCCCGGGGGTGTGGGTGAAAAACTGTTTTTT
TRBD2	TRBV28	TRBJ2-4	CASSETSGGLAKNIQYF	TGTGCCAGCAGCGAGACTAGCGGGGGATTAGCCAAAAACATTCAGTACTTC
-	TRBV6-1	TRBJ2-1	CASSEGPGAENYNEQFF	TGTGCCAGCAGTGAAGGCCCTGGGGCGGAAAACTACAATGAGCAGTTCTTC
-	TRBV9	TRBJ2-6	CASSEGASGANVLTF	TGTGCCAGCAGCGAAGGGGCTTCTGGGGCCAACGTCCTGACTTTC
-	TRBV6-5	TRBJ1-4	CASSYRGLATNEKLFF	TGTGCCAGCAGTTATCGGGGTCTCGCAACTAATGAAAAACTGTTTTTT
-	TRBV19	TRBJ2-7	CASSLTGKYEQYF	TGTGCCAGTAGTTTAACAGGGAAATACGAGCAGTACTTC
-	TRBV7-9	TRBJ2-5	CASSLGSGNRETQYF	TGTGCCAGCAGCTTAGGTTCGGGGAATCGGGAGACCCAGTACTTC
-	TRBV2	TRBJ1-5	CASMGGLVSNQPQHF	TGTGCCAGCATGGGGGGGCTCGTTAGCAATCAGCCCCAGCATTTT
-	TRBV19	TRBJ1-3	CASSEDRDSGNTIYF	TGTGCCAGTAGTGAGGACAGAGACTCTGGAAACACCATATATTTT